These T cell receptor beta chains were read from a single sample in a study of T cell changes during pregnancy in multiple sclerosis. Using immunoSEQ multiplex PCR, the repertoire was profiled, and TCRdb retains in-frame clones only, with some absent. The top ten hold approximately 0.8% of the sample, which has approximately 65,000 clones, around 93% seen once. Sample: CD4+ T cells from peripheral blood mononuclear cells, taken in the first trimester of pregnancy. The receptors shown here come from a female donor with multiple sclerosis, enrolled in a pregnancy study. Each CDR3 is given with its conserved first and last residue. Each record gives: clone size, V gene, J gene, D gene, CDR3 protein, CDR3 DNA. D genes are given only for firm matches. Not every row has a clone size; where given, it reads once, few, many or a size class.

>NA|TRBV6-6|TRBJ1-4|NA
CASSPTSEKLFF
TGTGCCAGCAGTCCAACCAGTGAAAAACTGTTTTTT
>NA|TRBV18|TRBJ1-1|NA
CASSPPGRAGEAFF
TGTGCCAGCTCACCCCCCGGGAGGGCAGGTGAAGCTTTCTTT
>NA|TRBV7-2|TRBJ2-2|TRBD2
CASSLILAGGHPGELFF
TGTGCCAGCAGCTTGATACTAGCGGGGGGGCACCCCGGGGAGCTGTTTTTT
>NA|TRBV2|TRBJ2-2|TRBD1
CASSPDRGASGELFF
TGTGCCAGCAGCCCCGACAGGGGGGCGAGCGGGGAGCTGTTTTTT
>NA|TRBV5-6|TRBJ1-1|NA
CASSEARGTEAFF
TGTGCCAGCAGCGAAGCCCGAGGGACTGAAGCTTTCTTT
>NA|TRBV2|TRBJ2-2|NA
CASGGGGRNTGELFF
TGTGCCAGCGGTGGGGGGGGGCGGAACACCGGGGAGCTGTTTTTT
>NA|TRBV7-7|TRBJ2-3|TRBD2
CASSKGSGGTDTQYF
TGTGCTAGCAGCAAAGGGAGCGGGGGAACAGATACGCAGTATTTT
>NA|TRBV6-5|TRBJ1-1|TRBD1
CASRYRGRGTEAFF
TGTGCCAGCAGATACAGGGGTAGAGGCACTGAAGCTTTCTTT
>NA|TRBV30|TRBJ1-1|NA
CACLVREAFF
TGTGCCTGCCTAGTACGGGAAGCTTTCTTT
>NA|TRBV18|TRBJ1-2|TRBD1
CASSPGQGAIGYGYTF
TGTGCCAGCTCACCAGGACAGGGGGCAATCGGCTATGGCTACACCTTC
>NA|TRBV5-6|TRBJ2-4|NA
CASSFTGAKNIQYF
TGTGCCAGCAGCTTCACAGGGGCCAAAAACATTCAGTACTTC
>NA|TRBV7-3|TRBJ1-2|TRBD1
CASSLRRGRDGGYTF
TGTGCCAGCAGCTTACGTAGGGGGCGGGATGGTGGCTACACCTTC
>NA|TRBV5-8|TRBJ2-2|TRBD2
CADARDPLAGNTGELFF
TGTGCCGACGCGAGGGACCCTCTAGCGGGGAATACCGGGGAGCTGTTTTTT
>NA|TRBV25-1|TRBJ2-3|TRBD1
CASRGSRGFGTDTQYF
TGTGCCAGCAGGGGATCCAGGGGGTTTGGGACAGATACGCAGTATTTT
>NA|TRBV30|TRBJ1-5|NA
CAWSVGRGQPQHF
TGTGCCTGGAGTGTAGGCCGAGGTCAGCCCCAGCATTTT
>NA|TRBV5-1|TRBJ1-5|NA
CASSRDTGNQPQHF
TGCGCCAGCAGCCGTGACACGGGCAATCAGCCCCAGCATTTT
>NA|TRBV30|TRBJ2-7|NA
CAWSVLWDTEQYF
TGTGCCTGGAGTGTGCTCTGGGACACCGAGCAGTACTTC
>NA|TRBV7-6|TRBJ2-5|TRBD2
CASSFYDGTSGGKTQYF
TGTGCCAGCAGCTTTTACGACGGGACTAGCGGGGGCAAGACCCAGTACTTC
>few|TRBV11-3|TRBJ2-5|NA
CASSKNSWETQYF
TGTGCCAGCAGCAAAAACTCGTGGGAGACCCAGTACTTC
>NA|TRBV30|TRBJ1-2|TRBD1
CAWSMGQIYYGYTF
TGTGCCTGGAGTATGGGACAGATCTACTATGGCTACACCTTC
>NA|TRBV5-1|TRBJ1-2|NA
CASSLHPRQPVNYGYTF
TGCGCCAGCAGCTTACACCCGCGACAGCCTGTCAACTATGGCTACACCTTC
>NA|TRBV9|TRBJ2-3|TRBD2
CASSVHQTSGGADTQYF
TGTGCCAGCAGCGTACACCAGACTAGCGGGGGAGCAGATACGCAGTATTTT
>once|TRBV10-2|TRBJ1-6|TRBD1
CASSGGDRGNSPLHF
TGCGCCAGCAGCGGGGGGGACAGGGGCAATTCACCCCTCCACTTT
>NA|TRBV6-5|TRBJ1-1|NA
CASSYGPIGTEAFF
TGTGCCAGCAGTTACGGGCCCATAGGCACTGAAGCTTTCTTT
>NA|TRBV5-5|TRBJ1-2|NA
CASSPLQPYGYTF
TGTGCCAGCAGCCCCTTACAACCCTATGGCTACACCTTC
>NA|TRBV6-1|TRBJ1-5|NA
CASSEGPGRVVDQPQHF
TGTGCCAGCAGTGAAGGCCCAGGGAGGGTTGTAGATCAGCCCCAGCATTTT
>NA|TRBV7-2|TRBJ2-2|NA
CASSPPVWGELFF
TGTGCCAGCAGCCCGCCGGTATGGGGGGAGCTGTTTTTT
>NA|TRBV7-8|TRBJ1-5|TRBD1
CASSLRAGGGQPQHF
TGTGCCAGCAGCTTAAGGGCAGGGGGAGGTCAGCCCCAGCATTTT
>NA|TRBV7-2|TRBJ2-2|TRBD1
CASSLRTGGGTGELFF
TGTGCCAGCAGCTTACGGACAGGGGGAGGCACCGGGGAGCTGTTTTTT
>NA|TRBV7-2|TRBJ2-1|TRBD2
CASSLAGRGEPLANEQFF
TGTGCCAGCAGCTTAGCCGGACGGGGGGAACCTTTGGCTAATGAGCAGTTCTTC
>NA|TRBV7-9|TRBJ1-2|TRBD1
CASSLARKDRDNYGYTF
TGTGCCAGCAGCTTAGCCCGCAAGGACAGGGATAACTATGGCTACACCTTC
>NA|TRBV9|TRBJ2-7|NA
CASSLSGSPSSYEQYF
TGTGCCAGCAGCCTCTCGGGGTCCCCCTCCTCCTACGAGCAGTACTTC
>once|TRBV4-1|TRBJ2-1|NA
CASSPMTVYNEQFF
TGCGCCAGCAGCCCAATGACAGTCTACAATGAGCAGTTCTTC
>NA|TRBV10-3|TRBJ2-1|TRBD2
CATDPSGVYNEQFF
TGTGCCACCGACCCTAGCGGGGTATACAATGAGCAGTTCTTC
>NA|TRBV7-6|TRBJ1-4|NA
CASSLGRLGGNEKLFF
TGTGCCAGCAGCTTAGGACGTCTAGGGGGTAATGAAAAACTGTTTTTT
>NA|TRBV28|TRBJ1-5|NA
CASSFNLRGNQPQHF
TGTGCCAGCAGTTTTAACCTAAGGGGTAATCAGCCCCAGCATTTT
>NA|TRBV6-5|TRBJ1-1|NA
CASSPDQGFEAFF
TGTGCCAGCAGCCCTGATCAGGGGTTTGAAGCTTTCTTT
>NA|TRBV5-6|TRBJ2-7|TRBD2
CASSLFHLSGGRYEQYF
TGTGCCAGCAGCTTGTTCCACCTATCGGGGGGTCGCTACGAGCAGTACTTC
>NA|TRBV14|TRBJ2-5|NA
CASSQVGQTQYF
TGTGCCAGCAGCCAAGTTGGGCAGACCCAGTACTTC
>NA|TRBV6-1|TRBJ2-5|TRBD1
CASSERDRGRETQYF
TGTGCCAGCAGTGAGAGGGACAGGGGTCGGGAGACCCAGTACTTC
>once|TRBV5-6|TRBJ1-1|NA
CASSLQLNTKAFF
TGTGCCAGCAGCTTACAACTGAACACTAAAGCTTTCTTT